This T cell receptor (beta chain) came from a study of radiotherapy plus CTLA-4 blockade in lung cancer. Study context: Among enrolled patients, roughly 20% responded and about 30% achieved disease control.

Using immunoSEQ multiplex PCR, the repertoire was profiled, and TCRdb retains in-frame clones only, with some absent. This sample carries approximately 76,000 clones, around 76% of them seen once, and the ten largest clones take 4%. Points on this clone: Its antigen remains unidentified.

Ipilimumab-mediated CTLA-4 blockade plus focal radiation was given to patients having chemo-refractory metastatic non-small-cell lung cancer. Findings of the study overall: With interferon-beta, early dynamics of blood T cell clones were reported to best predict response. TCR clones of tumor origin grew in blood after radiotherapy plus ipilimumab.

This sequence was found in a human donor with non-small cell lung cancer who had a partial response to radiotherapy plus ipilimumab. Some clones in this sample may be carry-over from other donors' samples. Sequences were derived from peripheral blood, sampled from a patient treated with radiotherapy plus ipilimumab.

The CDR3 nucleotides are TGTGCCAGCAGTTTATACAGTCCTAACTATGGCTACACCTTC. Its protein is CASSLYSPNYGYTF. The chain combines TRBV28 with TRBJ1-2; D is ambiguous. The CDR3 is 14 residues long. Trimming left V 1 base short and J 0 bases short, with 6 bases between. Germline CDR1 and CDR2: MDHEN and SYDVKM.